This is a list of T cell receptor beta chains from one sample in a study of blood T cell repertoires in COVID-19. TCRdb keeps only in-frame clones here, not all; method: immunoSEQ multiplex PCR. The sample includes fewer than 200,000 clones, approximately 90% of them seen just once. The specimen was peripheral blood. All receptors come from a woman in her seventies with COVID-19, enrolled during active disease. The CDR3 runs from the conserved cysteine through the conserved F or W. The D gene is left open where the match is weak. Where a row states a size, it is once, few, many or the class of an expanded clone; other rows omit it.

CAISVGQIGWTEAFF TGTGCCATCAGTGTGGGACAGATAGGTTGGACTGAAGCTTTCTTT TRBJ1-1 few TRBD1 TRBV10-3
CASRTGALGGEQYF TGTGCCAGCAGGACAGGGGCTTTAGGGGGGGAGCAGTACTTC TRBJ2-7 NA TRBD1 TRBV28
CASSLDHRGLSSPLHF TGCGCCAGCAGCTTGGACCACAGGGGGCTTAGCTCACCCCTCCACTTT TRBJ1-6 NA TRBD1 TRBV5-1
CASSLAGGPGYEQFF TGTGCCAGCAGTCTAGCGGGAGGGCCAGGTTATGAGCAGTTCTTC TRBJ2-1 NA TRBD2 TRBV2
CASRETGTAHGDF TGTGCCAGCAGAGAAACTGGGACAGCCCACGGGGACTTC TRBJ2-7 NA TRBD1 TRBV27
CSAFGDTDTQYF TGCAGCGCGTTCGGTGACACAGATACGCAGTATTTT TRBJ2-3 NA NA TRBV29-1
CASRRGTDAYEQYF TGTGCCAGCAGACGTGGGACAGACGCCTACGAGCAGTACTTC TRBJ2-7 NA TRBD1 TRBV27
CASSREQGSNYGYTF TGTGCCAGCAGCCGCGAACAGGGATCTAACTATGGCTACACCTTC TRBJ1-2 once NA TRBV4-2
CASSKLAGAGDTQYF TGTGCCAGTAGTAAACTAGCGGGAGCGGGGGATACGCAGTATTTT TRBJ2-3 NA TRBD2 TRBV19
CASSARLSSRTEAFF TGTGCCAGCAGTGCCCGTTTGAGTTCGAGGACTGAAGCTTTCTTT TRBJ1-1 NA NA TRBV28
CASSQTGTSYQETQYF TGCGCCAGCAGCCAGACCGGGACATCGTACCAAGAGACCCAGTACTTC TRBJ2-5 NA NA TRBV4-3
CASSPSSGRVSIYEQYF TGCGCCAGCAGCCCCTCTAGCGGGAGGGTTTCTATCTACGAGCAGTACTTC TRBJ2-7 NA TRBD2 TRBV5-1